This is a list of T cell receptor beta chains from one sample in a study of Ad26.COV2.S vaccination and SARS-CoV-2 variants. Data came from immunoSEQ multiplex PCR; TCRdb stores just in-frame clones and leaves some out. The sample includes about 260,000 clones, 87% of them seen just once. The sequences come from peripheral blood, collected in a trial of Ad26.COV2.S vaccine versus placebo. The receptors originated from a person aged 18 to 59 who received the Ad26.COV2.S COVID-19 vaccine or a placebo. CDR3s include the opening cysteine and the closing phenylalanine or tryptophan. The D gene is left open where the match is weak. Expanded clones are given a class, and other clones once, few, many or no size at all.

TRBV7-9	TRBJ2-7	-	-	14	TGTGCCAGCAGCTTAGTTGCAGGGGCCTACGAGCAGTACTTC	CASSLVAGAYEQYF
TRBV6-5	TRBJ2-1	-	-	14	TGTGCCAGCCGACTAGGGGGGTTCTACAATGAGCAGTTCTTC	CASRLGGFYNEQFF
TRBV6-2/TRBV6-3	TRBJ1-1	-	-	13	TGTGCCAGCAGTTACGACGGCCTCGGGGATGCTTTCTTT	CASSYDGLGDAFF
TRBV19	TRBJ2-1	TRBD2	-	15	TGTGCCAGTAGTCCCACGGGGGGGTCCTACAATGAGCAGTTCTTC	CASSPTGGSYNEQFF
TRBV5-1	TRBJ1-3	TRBD1	-	18	TGCGCCAGCAGCTTGGGACAGGGGGCCGTATCCTCTGGAAACACCATATATTTT	CASSLGQGAVSSGNTIYF
TRBV5-4	TRBJ2-2	-	-	17	TGTGCCAGCAGCTTGGTGAGGGGGGCGCGCAACACCGGGGAGCTGTTTTTT	CASSLVRGARNTGELFF
TRBV4-3	TRBJ2-3	-	-	16	TGCGCCAGCAGCCAAGATACGGCAGGGTGGACAGATACGCAGTATTTT	CASSQDTAGWTDTQYF
TRBV11-2	TRBJ2-3	TRBD2	-	14	TGTGCCAGCAGCGCACGCGGGGGAGCAGGTACGCAGTATTTT	CASSARGGAGTQYF
TRBV30	TRBJ1-6	-	-	16	TGTGCCTGGAGTTCTCCCGCTGAGGGCCTTAATTCACCCCTCCACTTT	CAWSSPAEGLNSPLHF
TRBV7-2	TRBJ2-4	-	-	13	TGTGCCAGCAGCTTAGTCCCGAAAAACATTCAGTACTTC	CASSLVPKNIQYF
TRBV29-1	TRBJ1-2	-	-	14	TGCAGCGTTGAACGTGGACAGATTTTCTATGGCTACACCTTC	CSVERGQIFYGYTF
TRBV24-1	TRBJ1-2	-	-	16	TGTGCCACCAGTGACCCCCAGAAATCGGGTACCTATGGCTACACCTTC	CATSDPQKSGTYGYTF
TRBV6-1	TRBJ2-1	TRBD2	-	14	TGTGCCAGCAGGGAAGGGCTAGCGGATAATGAGCAGTTCTTC	CASREGLADNEQFF
TRBV6-5	TRBJ1-3	-	-	11	TGTGCCAGCAGCTCGGAAGAGGCCATATATTTT	CASSSEEAIYF
TRBV6-2/TRBV6-3	TRBJ1-5	TRBD1	-	15	TGTGCCAGCAGTACCCCGGCGACAGGGGTTCAGCCCCAGCATTTT	CASSTPATGVQPQHF
TRBV5-6	TRBJ2-3	-	once	15	TGTGCCAGCAGCTTCGCAAGCGGGCTCACAGATACGCAGTATTTT	CASSFASGLTDTQYF
TRBV30	TRBJ1-2	-	-	12	TGTGCCTGGACCCCAGGGACAAGTGGCTACACCTTC	CAWTPGTSGYTF
TRBV12-3/TRBV12-4	TRBJ1-5	-	-	13	TGTGCCAGCAGCTTTGGGACGGCCAGGCCCCAGCATTTT	CASSFGTARPQHF
TRBV12-3/TRBV12-4	TRBJ1-2	-	-	12	-	CASSSSGGGYTF
TRBV2	TRBJ1-5	TRBD1	once	15	TGTGCCAGCAAACCGGGACAGGGGAGCAATCAGCCCCAGCATTTT	CASKPGQGSNQPQHF
TRBV7-2	TRBJ2-7	-	few	15	TGTGCCAGCAGCTTAGCGTCCGCGTCAACCTACGAGCAGTACTTC	CASSLASASTYEQYF
TRBV4-2	TRBJ2-1	-	-	14	TGTGCCAGCAGCCCCCGGGACAACTACAATGAGCAGTTCTTC	CASSPRDNYNEQFF
TRBV5-1	TRBJ1-3	-	-	13	TGCGCCAGCAGCCCTCCTGGGGGGAACACCATATATTTT	CASSPPGGNTIYF
TRBV19	TRBJ2-7	-	-	14	TGTGCCAGTAGTATAGGCGACAGCTACTACGAGCAGTACTTC	CASSIGDSYYEQYF
TRBV6-6	TRBJ2-5	-	-	13	TGTGCCAGCAGTTACGTCAGACCACAGACCCAGTACTTC	CASSYVRPQTQYF
TRBV15	TRBJ1-1	-	-	14	TGTGCCACCAGCAGAGAAAGACAGGTCCCCGAAGCTTTCTTT	CATSRERQVPEAFF
TRBV19	TRBJ2-5	-	-	16	TGTGCCAGTAGTGTGGGGTTCGGAGGACGAGGGGAGACCCAGTACTTC	CASSVGFGGRGETQYF
TRBV5-6	TRBJ1-1	-	-	15	TGTGCCAGCAGCCCATTGGGACAATTGAACACTGAAGCTTTCTTT	CASSPLGQLNTEAFF
TRBV11-3	TRBJ2-1	TRBD2	-	14	TGTGCCAGCAGCTTAACTAGCGGGTTCAATGAGCAGTTCTTC	CASSLTSGFNEQFF
TRBV9	TRBJ2-2	-	-	15	TGTGCCAGCAGCGCCAATCTATTCCTTGCCGGGGAGCTGTTTTTT	CASSANLFLAGELFF
TRBV9	TRBJ2-7	TRBD1	-	18	TGTGCCAGCAGCGTAGGAGGGACAGGGAAACCCAGCTCCTACGAGCAGTACTTC	CASSVGGTGKPSSYEQYF
TRBV6-1	TRBJ1-2	-	few	15	TGTGCCAGCAGTGACCGTTACAGGGTTAACTATGGCTACACCTTC	CASSDRYRVNYGYTF
TRBV10-3	TRBJ2-5	-	once	13	TGTGCCGCGCGGGACACCAATCAAGAGACCCAGTACTTC	CAARDTNQETQYF
TRBV19	TRBJ1-5	-	-	15	TGTGCCAGTAGTATGGTGCAGGGAGTACATCAGCCCCAGCATTTT	CASSMVQGVHQPQHF
TRBV5-1	TRBJ2-2	TRBD2	once	13	TGCGCCAGCAGCCCTAGCGGCACCGGGGAGCTGTTTTTT	CASSPSGTGELFF
TRBV7-8	TRBJ2-1	TRBD2	-	17	TGTGCCAGCAGCTTAGAGGCACGGGGGGACTCCTACAATGAGCAGTTCTTC	CASSLEARGDSYNEQFF
TRBV12-3/TRBV12-4	TRBJ2-7	-	-	12	TGTGCCAGCAGCTTAGACAGCTACGAGCAGTACTTC	CASSLDSYEQYF
TRBV18	TRBJ2-2	-	-	14	TGTGCCAGCTCTAGCACCGAGTACACCGGGGAGCTGTTTTTT	CASSSTEYTGELFF
TRBV7-2	TRBJ1-2	-	-	15	TGTGCCAGCAGCTTAGCCAGGGCAGGGGCATCTGGCTACACCTTC	CASSLARAGASGYTF
TRBV11-3	TRBJ2-2	-	-	16	TGTGCCAGCAGCTTAGAAGGCAGGGCGAACACCGGGGAGCTGTTTTTT	CASSLEGRANTGELFF
TRBV5-5	TRBJ2-4	-	-	14	TGTGCCAGCAGCTTCCGGGAGGGGGCAAACATTCAGTACTTC	CASSFREGANIQYF
TRBV13	TRBJ1-2	TRBD1	-	16	TGTGCCAGCAGCTTAGGACCGGGACAGGAGTCTTATGGCTACACCTTC	CASSLGPGQESYGYTF
TRBV6-2/TRBV6-3	TRBJ1-5	-	-	17	TGTGCCAGCAGTTGGACTGCTGGACTGGATAGCAATCAGCCCCAGCATTTT	CASSWTAGLDSNQPQHF
TRBV7-2	TRBJ1-2	-	-	13	TGTGCCAGCAGCTTATCGCCGGGATATGGCTACACCTTC	CASSLSPGYGYTF
TRBV23-1	TRBJ1-2	-	-	19	TGCGCCAGCAGTCACCTGTGCGATCGCGAGGGCCCTTCTAACTATGGCTACACCTTC	CASSHLCDREGPSNYGYTF
TRBV5-4	TRBJ1-1	-	-	15	TGTGCCAGCAGCCTTGGACAGTCCATGAACACTGAAGCTTTCTTT	CASSLGQSMNTEAFF
TRBV6-6	TRBJ2-2	TRBD1	-	15	TGTGCCAGCAGTTCTGGGACAGTCCAAGGCGGGGAGCTGTTTTTT	CASSSGTVQGGELFF
TRBV14	TRBJ1-2	-	once	15	TGTGCCAGCAGCCAACAGGGACTTAGGAACTATGGCTACACCTTC	CASSQQGLRNYGYTF
TRBV28	TRBJ2-2	-	-	17	TGTGCCAGCAGTTTGAATAAGTGGGACCCACACACCGGGGAGCTGTTTTTT	CASSLNKWDPHTGELFF
TRBV9	TRBJ2-1	-	-	13	TGTGCCAGCAGCGGGTACCGGGGCAATGAGCAGTTCTTC	CASSGYRGNEQFF
TRBV5-1	TRBJ1-3	-	-	15	TGCGCCAGCAGCTTGGTGGCAGACTCTGGAAACACCATATATTTT	CASSLVADSGNTIYF
TRBV19	TRBJ1-1	TRBD1	-	13	TGTGCCAGTAGTATGGACAGGCGAGCTGAAGCTTTCTTT	CASSMDRRAEAFF
TRBV6-5	TRBJ1-1	-	-	15	TGTGCCAGCAGTTACGGTCCCCTCCTGAACACTGAAGCTTTCTTT	CASSYGPLLNTEAFF
TRBV30	TRBJ1-3	TRBD1	-	15	TGTGCCTGGAGTGAGACAGGGGCAGGAGGAAACACCATATATTTT	CAWSETGAGGNTIYF
TRBV9	TRBJ2-2	TRBD2	-	17	TGTGCCAGCAGCGTAGGTCGGCTAGCGGGAGGAGGCGGGGAGCTGTTTTTT	CASSVGRLAGGGGELFF
TRBV5-5	TRBJ2-2	-	-	15	TGTGCCAGCAGCTTGGTAAGCGGGCCCACCGGGGAGCTGTTTTTT	CASSLVSGPTGELFF
TRBV7-9	TRBJ2-5	-	-	15	TGTGCCAGCAGCGTACTTCCGGGACGAAAAGAGACCCAGTACTTC	CASSVLPGRKETQYF
TRBV6-6	TRBJ2-3	-	-	13	TGTGCCAGCACCCGGAGGAACACAGATACGCAGTATTTT	CASTRRNTDTQYF
TRBV25-1	TRBJ1-1	TRBD1	-	12	TGTGCCAGCAGACAGGGGATGACTGAAGCTTTCTTT	CASRQGMTEAFF
TRBV4-3	TRBJ2-7	TRBD1	-	15	TGCGCCAGCAGCCAAGATAGGACAGGGGCGTACGAGCAGTACTTC	CASSQDRTGAYEQYF